The 12 T cell receptor beta chains reported below all come from one sample, sequenced in a study of blood T cell repertoires in COVID-19. Assay used: immunoSEQ multiplex PCR; TCRdb lists only in-frame clones, some missing. The table shows roughly 110,000 clones, with 60% to 85% occurring only once. The sample was peripheral blood. The receptor source for this set is a man older than 75 with COVID-19, enrolled during active disease.

This chain connects TRBV18 to TRBJ1-4; unclear D gene. The CDR3 spans 15 residues. Germline lookup yields CDR1 KGHSH and CDR2 LQKENI. Trimming removed 1 base from V and 8 bases from J, with 14 bases in between. The CDR3 loop reads CASSPRDVRGEKLFF. CDR3 DNA: TGTGCCAGCTCACCACGAGACGTACGGGGAGAAAAACTGTTTTTT.

A single count supports this clone. The chain couples TRBV7-8 to TRBJ2-7; a possible D gene is TRBD2 (6 bases). This CDR3 has 16 residues. Trimming pared 0 bases from V and 3 bases from J, leaving 15 bases between. Germline V gene lookup returns CDR1 SGHVS and CDR2 FQNEAQ. DNA for the CDR3: TGTGCCAGCAGCTTAGCGGCTCCCCCTAGCGTCTACGAGCAGTACTTC. Protein: CASSLAAPPSVYEQYF.

Turning to this clone: This specimen includes other DNA sequences encoding the same CDR3. The chain combines TRBV29-1 with TRBJ2-5; perhaps TRBD2 as D (6 bases). The CDR3 extends over 11 amino acids. V was clipped by 7 bases and J by 5 bases, with 11 bases between them. Germline assignment: CDR1 SQVTM and CDR2 ANQGSEA. Here the CDR3 DNA reads TGCAGCGGGGGACGGGAGGAGACCCAGTACTTC. The encoded protein is CSGGREETQYF.

This chain links TRBV7-9 with TRBJ2-3, with 8 bases that match TRBD2. This CDR3 spans 16 amino acids. The V gene's germline CDR1 is SEHNR and CDR2 FQNEAQ (reference sequence). The V and J ends lost 1 base and 6 bases, in that order; junction bases with no gene match: 9. The CDR3 nucleotides are TGTGCCAGCAGCTTAGTTCTGGGACTAGGGGATGATACGCAGTATTTT. This gives the protein CASSLVLGLGDDTQYF.

The chain has TRBV7-2 and TRBJ2-1, with 7 bases lining up with TRBD2. V shed 2 bases and J 2 bases; nucleotides not matched to a gene: 6. The length of the CDR3 is 16 residues. Germline V gives CDR1 SGHTA, CDR2 FQGNSA. Written as DNA, the CDR3 is TGTGCCAGCAGCTTACGGGGCGGGGGAGCCTACAATGAGCAGTTCTTC. It is translated as CASSLRGGGAYNEQFF.

This clone was picked up a small number of times. The chain carries TRBV19 and TRBJ2-3; 14 nucleotides match TRBD2. The CDR3 is made up of 18 amino acids. CDR1 is LNHDA, CDR2 SQIVND, per germline (reference sequence). V trimming: 7 bases; J trimming: 5 bases; junction bases outside the gene matches: 14. The chain's CDR3 is CASTPGGTSGSVGDTQYF. The DNA of the CDR3 is TGTGCCAGTACCCCAGGGGGGACTAGCGGGAGCGTAGGAGATACGCAGTATTTT.

The chain carries TRBV6-1 and TRBJ1-5; 7 bases map to TRBD1. Germline loops: CDR1 MNHNS, CDR2 SASEGT. V shed 2 bases, J shed 4 bases, and the junction held 5 bases outside the gene matches. The CDR3 contains 15 residues. CDR3 sequence (DNA): TGTGCCAGCAGTGAAACCCAGGACAGGAATCAGCCCCAGCATTTT. As protein: CASSETQDRNQPQHF.

The chain couples TRBV6-2 or TRBV6-3 to TRBJ2-1; 7 bases match TRBD2. Unmatched junction bases numbered 10, after V lost 2 bases and J lost 6 bases. This CDR3 contains 16 residues. Germline lookup yields CDR1 MNHEY and CDR2 SVGEGT. In DNA form, the CDR3 reads TGTGCCAGCAGTTACACGCTAGCGGAGTACCTCAATGAGCAGTTCTTC. Residues: CASSYTLAEYLNEQFF.

This clone appeared once. The V and J genes are TRBV18 and TRBJ2-5; 9 bases line up with TRBD1. The CDR3 has 16 residues. Germline V gene lookup returns CDR1 KGHSH and CDR2 LQKENI. Trimming removed 4 bases from V and 5 bases from J; junction bases left unmatched: 11. CDR3 sequence reads: CASSQQYRGTGETQYF. CDR3 bases: TGTGCCAGCTCACAACAATATCGAGGGACAGGGGAGACCCAGTACTTC.

The rearrangement links TRBV28 to TRBJ1-2, with D unclear. The CDR3 is made up of 13 amino acids. Between the trimmed V and J ends, which lost 6 bases and 0 bases, there was a span of 8 bases. Germline lookup yields CDR1 MDHEN and CDR2 SYDVKM. The CDR3: CASRAGANYGYTF. Here the CDR3 DNA reads TGTGCCAGCAGGGCGGGAGCTAACTATGGCTACACCTTC.

This clone was found a few times. The DNA for the CDR3 is TGTGCCAGAGGGGGAATCGGGTCAAACGAGCAGTACTTC. It yields the protein CARGGIGSNEQYF. The genes are TRBV2 and TRBJ2-7; maybe TRBD1 (6 bases). Germline assignment: CDR1 SNHLY and CDR2 FYNNEI. V was shortened by 9 bases and J by 5 bases, with 17 bases between the two germline ends. The CDR3 length is 13 residues. Supplemented by reference TRBV2 and TRBJ2-7, the full variable domain reads EPEVTQTPSHQVTQMGQEVILRCVPISNHLYFYWYRQILGQKVEFLVSFYNNEISEKSEIFDDQFSVERPDGSNFTLKIRSTKLEDSAMYFCARGGIGSNEQYFGPGTRLTVT.

The rearrangement joins TRBV6-4 to TRBJ2-1, with 7 bases that match TRBD1. After removal of 0 bases from V and 6 bases from J, the junction contained 5 bases not matched to a gene. Looked up from germline, CDR1 is MRHNA and CDR2 is SNTAGT. The CDR3 is 15 amino acids. The CDR3 sequence: CASSDSGTVSNEQFF. In nucleotides, the CDR3 is TGTGCCAGCAGTGACTCCGGGACAGTAAGCAATGAGCAGTTCTTC.